Listed below are T cell receptor beta chains from one sample, sequenced in a study of Ad26.COV2.S vaccination and SARS-CoV-2 variants. Method: immunoSEQ multiplex PCR; TCRdb's copy keeps in-frame clones and lacks some. The sample lists about 680,000 clones, about 89% occurring once. The starting material was peripheral blood, obtained in a trial of Ad26.COV2.S vaccine versus placebo. These receptors all come from a person aged 18-60 years who received the Ad26.COV2.S COVID-19 vaccine or a placebo. The CDR3 runs from the conserved cysteine through the conserved F or W. D genes are given only for firm matches. Clone size is shown for a subset of rows, as once, few, many or a class of expanded clone.

D	size	length	V	J	CDR3	DNA
.	.	14	TRBV3-1/TRBV3-2	TRBJ2-5	CASSHRQDQETQYF	TGTGCCAGCAGCCATCGACAAGACCAAGAGACCCAGTACTTC
TRBD1	once	14	TRBV18	TRBJ1-1	CASSIGQGSTEAFF	TGTGCCAGCTCAATCGGACAGGGGAGCACTGAAGCTTTCTTT
.	.	13	TRBV11-2	TRBJ1-1	CASSSTVNTEAFF	TGTGCCAGCAGCTCCACAGTGAACACTGAAGCTTTCTTT
.	.	16	TRBV5-5	TRBJ1-5	CASSLGEPLSRQPQHF	TGTGCCAGCAGCTTGGGTGAGCCCTTGAGTAGGCAGCCCCAGCATTTT
.	.	12	TRBV29-1	TRBJ1-5	CSVGSGNQPQHF	TGCAGCGTTGGTTCCGGCAATCAGCCCCAGCATTTT
.	few	14	TRBV3-1/TRBV3-2	TRBJ1-1	CASSQDGMAGEAFF	TGTGCCAGCAGCCAAGATGGAATGGCAGGTGAAGCTTTCTTT
.	.	14	TRBV2	TRBJ2-2	CASSVSGAKGELFF	TGTGCCAGCAGTGTATCAGGGGCCAAGGGGGAGCTGTTTTTT
TRBD1	.	13	TRBV18	TRBJ2-7	CASCRDRGDEQYF	TGTGCCAGCTGCCGGGACAGGGGTGACGAGCAGTACTTC
.	.	12	TRBV2	TRBJ1-5	CASRSGGQPQHF	TGTGCCAGCAGGAGTGGGGGTCAGCCCCAGCATTTT
.	.	14	TRBV6-6	TRBJ2-3	CASRGMDYTDTQYF	TGTGCCAGCAGAGGAATGGATTACACAGATACGCAGTATTTT
TRBD2	.	16	TRBV11-2	TRBJ2-5	CASSLGLAGRKETQYF	TGTGCCAGCAGTTTGGGACTAGCGGGAAGGAAAGAGACCCAGTACTTC
TRBD2	once	14	TRBV19	TRBJ2-1	CASKDRLAVDEQFF	TGTGCCAGTAAGGACAGACTAGCGGTGGATGAGCAGTTCTTC
TRBD1	.	14	TRBV12-5	TRBJ1-4	CATGTGATNEKLFF	TGTGCTACGGGAACAGGGGCAACTAATGAAAAACTGTTTTTT